The next 17 T cell receptor beta chains were all read from a single sample in a study of cytomegalovirus exposure and HLA in healthy donors. Libraries were prepared by immunoSEQ multiplex PCR; TCRdb keeps only in-frame clonotypes and omits some of them. The table has 350,000 or so clones, 86% seen once. Sequencing used PBMCs. Receptors originate from a woman under 30 in good health and CMV-seronegative.

This chain links TRBV5-1 with TRBJ2-1, with D perhaps matching TRBD1 (6 bases). The CDR3 consists of 15 residues. Germline lookup yields CDR1 SGHRS and CDR2 YFSETQ. Trimming shortened V by 4 bases and J by 9 bases, and 20 bases separated the two germline ends. Here the CDR3 DNA reads TGCGCCAGCAGCCAAGACAGGTTCCCCCAGGGTGAGCAGTTCTTC. The encoded protein is CASSQDRFPQGEQFF.

V gene TRBV7-2 combines with J gene TRBJ2-1, with TRBD2 identical over 8 bases. The CDR3 has 15 residues. J was trimmed by 9 bases and V by 5 bases; bases with no gene match: 12. Germline V gives CDR1 SGHTA, CDR2 FQGNSA. This chain's CDR3 is CASSPGGGTRGEQFF. CDR3 bases: TGTGCCAGCAGCCCCGGGGGGGGCACACGTGGTGAGCAGTTCTTC.

V gene TRBV28 combines with J gene TRBJ2-5; 12 nucleotides match TRBD2. With V trimmed by 2 bases and J by 5 bases, 12 bases remained unmatched. From germline, CDR1 is MDHEN and CDR2 SYDVKM. The CDR3 has 18 amino acids. CDR3 in amino acids: CASSLVRLAGGPGETQYF. For the CDR3, the DNA is TGTGCCAGCAGTTTAGTTAGGCTAGCGGGAGGGCCTGGGGAGACCCAGTACTTC.

This clone appeared a few times. The CDR3 sequence: CASSMRQGAYNEQFF. The CDR3 region has the DNA TGCGCCAGCAGCATGAGACAGGGGGCTTACAATGAGCAGTTCTTC. The chain has TRBV5-1 and TRBJ2-1; 10 nucleotides line up with TRBD1. CDR1 and CDR2 (germline): SGHRS, YFSETQ. CDR3 length: 15 amino acids. Trimming removed 4 bases from V and 4 bases from J; junction bases left unmatched: 5.

The V and J genes are TRBV6-5 and TRBJ1-2; TRBD1 might be the D (6 bases). Deletions cut 4 bases from V and 8 bases from J, with 17 bases between. The CDR3 consists of 14 residues. Germline lookup yields CDR1 MNHEY and CDR2 SVGAGI. The CDR3 nucleotides are TGTGCCAGCAGTTTCCAGGACAGCTCTATGGGCTACACCTTC. It yields the protein CASSFQDSSMGYTF.

Turning to this clone: At one of its ends the junction is not consistent with the germline gene, which may arise from a read error. The genes are TRBV29-1 and TRBJ1-2; D remains ambiguous. Germline assignment: CDR1 SQVTM and CDR2 ANQGSEA. The CDR3 has 10 amino acids. The CDR3 region has the DNA TGCAGCGTGGAAACCAGCCCAAGCGACTTC. As protein: CSVETSPSDF.

The rearrangement uses TRBV4-3 and TRBJ1-1; 7 bases are shared with TRBD1. Trimming took 1 base from V and 6 from J; bases not matched to a gene: 8. This CDR3 spans 15 amino acids. Germline CDR1 and CDR2: LGHNA and YSLEER. The DNA for the CDR3 is TGCGCCAGCAGCCAAGGGAGACAGGGCTTTGCTGAAGCTTTCTTT. Its protein product is CASSQGRQGFAEAFF.

The CDR3 sequence is CASSLGGWQETQYF. As DNA, the CDR3 is TGTGCCAGCAGTTTAGGGGGGTGGCAAGAGACCCAGTACTTC. The gene calls are TRBV27 and TRBJ2-5; tentative D call: TRBD2 (6 bases). This CDR3 contains 14 residues. V shed 2 bases and J shed 2 bases, with 9 bases lying between them. CDR1 is MNHEY and CDR2 is SMNVEV in the germline V gene (reference sequence).

The chain uses TRBV9 and TRBJ2-1; 7 bases align to TRBD1. The V and J ends lost 1 base and 7 bases, in that order; junction bases with no gene match: 5. The CDR3 contains 14 residues. The germline gives CDR1 SGDLS, CDR2 YYNGEE. CDR3 coding DNA: TGTGCCAGCAGCGTAACGACACAGGGGAATGAGCAGTTCTTC. Translated: CASSVTTQGNEQFF. Drawing the rest from reference TRBV9 and TRBJ2-1, the complete variable domain is DSGVTQTPKHLITATGQRVTLRCSPRSGDLSVYWYQQSLDQGLQFLIQYYNGEERAKGNILERFSAQQFPDLHSELNLSSLELGDSALYFCASSVTTQGNEQFFGPGTRLTVL.

The table lists this clone with a count of one. The chain carries TRBV6-6 and TRBJ1-1, with no clear D. CDR1 and CDR2 (germline): MNHNY, SVGAGI (reference sequence). The CDR3 has 13 amino acids. With 5 bases removed from V and 6 bases from J, the gap between germline ends came to 13 bases. In nucleotides, the CDR3 is TGTGCCAGCAGTCCTCAGTACCAGTCTGAAGCTTTCTTT. This codes for CASSPQYQSEAFF.

The rearrangement links TRBV7-2 to TRBJ1-5, with TRBD1 as a possible D gene (6 bases). The germline gives CDR1 SGHTA, CDR2 FQGNSA. Trimming pared 3 bases from V and 6 bases from J, leaving 9 bases between. CDR3 length equals 13 residues. The CDR3 DNA reads as TGTGCCAGCAGCTTTCAGGGGAGTCAGCCCCAGCATTTT. It specifies CASSFQGSQPQHF.

The chain uses TRBV7-2 and TRBJ1-1, with D unresolved. The CDR3 runs to 14 residues. V gave up 3 bases and J gave up 4 bases, with 12 bases separating them. CDR1 and CDR2 from the germline V gene are SGHTA and FQGNSA. The CDR3: CASSFYSGSTEAFF. CDR3 sequence (DNA): TGTGCCAGCAGCTTCTACTCAGGAAGCACTGAAGCTTTCTTT.

The V call is TRBV5-6, the J call TRBJ2-7; the D is unclear. CDR3 size: 14 residues. In germline, CDR1 is SGHDT, CDR2 YYEEEE. V gave up 0 bases and J gave up 4 bases, with 11 bases separating them. The CDR3 coding sequence is TGTGCCAGCAGCTTGGCGGTGGTGGTTTACGAGCAGTACTTC. As protein: CASSLAVVVYEQYF. Full variable domain (remainder filled in from reference TRBV5-6 and TRBJ2-7): DAGVTQSPTHLIKTRGQQVTLRCSPKSGHDTVSWYQQALGQGPQFIFQYYEEEERQRGNFPDRFSGHQFPNYSSELNVNALLLGDSALYLCASSLAVVVYEQYFGPGTRLTVT.

V is TRBV4-3 and J is TRBJ2-1, with TRBD2 matching over 7 bases. The CDR3 length is 15 residues. V lost 0 bases, J lost 6 bases, and 5 bases stayed unmatched. Germline V gene data show CDR1 as LGHNA and CDR2 as YSLEER. CDR3 sequence (DNA): TGCGCCAGCAGCCAAGATGGGACTACCGGCAATGAGCAGTTCTTC. Amino acid sequence: CASSQDGTTGNEQFF.

The chain couples TRBV18 to TRBJ2-7; D gene unclear. With 0 bases removed from V and 3 bases from J, the gap between germline ends came to 9 bases. The length of the CDR3 is 14 residues. CDR1 and CDR2 (germline): KGHSH, LQKENI. CDR3 sequence: CASSPPNRDYEQYF. The CDR3 nucleotides are TGTGCCAGCTCACCACCTAACAGAGACTACGAGCAGTACTTC.

This clone was recorded only once. The chain employs TRBV5-1 and TRBJ2-7; D gene uncertain. CDR1 and CDR2 from the germline V gene are SGHRS and YFSETQ. CDR3 length equals 16 residues. The V end was cut by 2 bases, the J end by 2 bases, with 17 bases between. The CDR3 nucleotides read TGCGCCAGCAGCTTCTCCCGTGTATCTCCCCCCTACGAGCAGTACTTC. This codes for CASSFSRVSPPYEQYF.

The chain joins TRBV10-3 to TRBJ2-5; 10 positions match TRBD2. Germline CDR1 ENHRY, CDR2 SYGVKD. V was clipped by 0 bases and J by 2 bases; unmatched bases: 3. CDR3 length: 16 amino acids. In DNA, the CDR3 is TGTGCCATCAGTGAGTCTCCAGCGGGAGGGCAAGAGACCCAGTACTTC. Translated: CAISESPAGGQETQYF.